The clone carrying this T cell receptor beta chain is large by share. Its matching antigen is unknown. The QIAseq Immune Repertoire TCR panel built the libraries from about 14 ng of total RNA. MiXCR, run by TCRdb on the reads, gives a single entry per CDR3 protein. The data show approximately 550 distinct CDR3 sequences, over 7.5% seen once. The sample comes from a study of circulating CD8 cells and anti-PD-1 response in melanoma. Study results and caveats: No tumor material was available, so peptide assays assessed reactivity. PD-1 and DPOS subsets showed similar, higher clonality than DNEG.

The CDR3 consists of 15 residues. V was shortened by 5 bases and J by 1 base, with 14 bases between the two germline ends. CDR1 is MNHEY and CDR2 is SMNVEV in the germline V gene (reference sequence). From live CD3+CD8+TCRalphabeta+ cells, four PD-1 and/or TIGIT subsets were sorted. The sequence was collected from a human donor with melanoma. Sequenced here: CD8+ T cells from PBMCs, sampled at baseline or after one month of anti-PD-1 therapy (not recorded which). This chain connects TRBV27 to TRBJ1-1; no reliable D call. For the CDR3, the DNA is TGTGCCAGCAGTGACGACTCAGAGACGAACACTGAAGCTTTCTTT. It specifies CASSDDSETNTEAFF.